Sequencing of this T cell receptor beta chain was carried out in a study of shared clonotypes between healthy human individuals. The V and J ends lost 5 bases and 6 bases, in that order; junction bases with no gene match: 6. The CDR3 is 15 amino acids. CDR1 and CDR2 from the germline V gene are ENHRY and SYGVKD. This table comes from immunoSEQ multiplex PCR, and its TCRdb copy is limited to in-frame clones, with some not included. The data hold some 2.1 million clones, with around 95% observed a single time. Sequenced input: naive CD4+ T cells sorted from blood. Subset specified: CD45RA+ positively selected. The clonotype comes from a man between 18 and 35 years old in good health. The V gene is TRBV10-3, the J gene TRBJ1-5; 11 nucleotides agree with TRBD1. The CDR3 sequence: CAISSGQGAGQPQHF. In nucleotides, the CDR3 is TGTGCCATCAGTTCCGGACAGGGGGCAGGTCAGCCCCAGCATTTT.